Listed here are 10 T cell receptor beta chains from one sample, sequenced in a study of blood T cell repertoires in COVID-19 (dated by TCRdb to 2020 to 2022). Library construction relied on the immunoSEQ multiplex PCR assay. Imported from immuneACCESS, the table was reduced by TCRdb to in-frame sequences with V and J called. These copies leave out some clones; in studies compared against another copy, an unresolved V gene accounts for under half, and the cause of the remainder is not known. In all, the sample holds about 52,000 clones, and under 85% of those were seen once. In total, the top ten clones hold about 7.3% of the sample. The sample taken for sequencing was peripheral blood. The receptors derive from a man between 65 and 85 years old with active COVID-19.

This CDR3 is CATTGTGVSYGYTF. The CDR3 DNA is TGTGCCACAACCGGGACAGGGGTCTCCTATGGCTACACCTTC. The chain is built from TRBV5-4 and TRBJ1-2; 10 bases are a match to TRBD1. Germline V gene sequence: CDR1 SGHNT, CDR2 YYREEE (reference sequence). CDR3 length: 14 residues. Trimming removed 9 bases from V and 4 bases from J; junction bases left unmatched: 9.

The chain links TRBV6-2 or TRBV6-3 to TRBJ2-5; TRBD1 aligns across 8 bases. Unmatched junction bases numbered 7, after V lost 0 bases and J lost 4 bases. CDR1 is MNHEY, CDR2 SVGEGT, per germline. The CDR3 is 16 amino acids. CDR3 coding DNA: TGTGCCAGCAGTTACTCGGAAAGGACAGGGTCAGAGACCCAGTACTTC. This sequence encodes CASSYSERTGSETQYF.

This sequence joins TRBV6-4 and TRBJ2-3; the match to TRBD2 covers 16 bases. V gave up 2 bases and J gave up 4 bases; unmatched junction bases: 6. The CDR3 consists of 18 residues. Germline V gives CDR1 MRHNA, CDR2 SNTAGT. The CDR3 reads CASSDTGTSGGASDTQYF. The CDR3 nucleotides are TGTGCCAGCAGTGACACCGGGACTAGCGGGGGGGCCTCAGATACGCAGTATTTT.

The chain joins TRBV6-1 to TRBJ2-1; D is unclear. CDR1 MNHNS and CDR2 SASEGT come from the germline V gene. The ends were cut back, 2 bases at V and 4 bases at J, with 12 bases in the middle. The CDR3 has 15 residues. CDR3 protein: CASSEIAASYNEQFF. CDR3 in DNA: TGTGCCAGCAGTGAAATAGCCGCGTCGTACAATGAGCAGTTCTTC.

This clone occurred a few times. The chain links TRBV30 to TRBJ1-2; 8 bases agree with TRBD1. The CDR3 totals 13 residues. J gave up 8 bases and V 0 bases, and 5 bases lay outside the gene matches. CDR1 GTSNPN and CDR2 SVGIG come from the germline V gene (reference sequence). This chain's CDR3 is CAWSVGTGYGYTF. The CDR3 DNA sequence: TGTGCCTGGAGTGTAGGGACAGGTTACGGCTACACCTTC.

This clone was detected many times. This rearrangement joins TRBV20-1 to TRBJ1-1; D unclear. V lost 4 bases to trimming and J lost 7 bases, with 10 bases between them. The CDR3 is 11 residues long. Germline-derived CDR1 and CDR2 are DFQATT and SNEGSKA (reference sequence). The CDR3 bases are TGCAGTGCTACGAGCGGCCATGAAGCTTTCTTT. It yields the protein CSATSGHEAFF.

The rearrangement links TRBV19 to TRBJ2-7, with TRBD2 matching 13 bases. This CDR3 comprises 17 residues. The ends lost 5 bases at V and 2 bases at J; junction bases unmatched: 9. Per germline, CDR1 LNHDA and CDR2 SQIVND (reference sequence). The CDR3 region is CASSPGLAGAGTYEQYF. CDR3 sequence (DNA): TGTGCCAGTAGTCCCGGACTAGCGGGGGCGGGGACCTACGAGCAGTACTTC.

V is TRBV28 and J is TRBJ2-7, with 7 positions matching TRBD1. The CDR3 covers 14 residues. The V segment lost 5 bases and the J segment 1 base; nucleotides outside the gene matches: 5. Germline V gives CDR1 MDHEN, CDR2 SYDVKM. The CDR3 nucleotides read TGTGCCAGCAGTCGCCTGGACAGGTCCTACGAGCAGTACTTC. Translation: CASSRLDRSYEQYF.

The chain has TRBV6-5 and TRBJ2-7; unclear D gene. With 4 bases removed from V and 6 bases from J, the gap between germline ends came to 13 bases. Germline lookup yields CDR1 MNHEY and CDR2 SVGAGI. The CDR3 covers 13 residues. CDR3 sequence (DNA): TGTGCCAGCAGTTCGCGGCCCGGGTCCGAGCAGTACTTC. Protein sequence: CASSSRPGSEQYF.

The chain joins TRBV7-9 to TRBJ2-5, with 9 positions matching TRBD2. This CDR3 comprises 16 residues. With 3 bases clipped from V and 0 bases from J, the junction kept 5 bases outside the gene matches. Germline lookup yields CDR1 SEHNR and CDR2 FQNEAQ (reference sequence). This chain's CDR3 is CASSFGAGGYQETQYF. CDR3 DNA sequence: TGTGCCAGCAGCTTCGGCGCGGGGGGGTACCAAGAGACCCAGTACTTC.